One and the same sample provided the 21 T cell receptor beta chains below, sequenced in a study of blood T cell repertoires in COVID-19 (dated by TCRdb to 2018 to 2020). The library was prepared using the immunoSEQ multiplex PCR assay. TCRdb took this table from immuneACCESS and kept in-frame rearrangements with V and J called. Such tables lack part of the clones; where checked against another copy, unresolved V genes explain under half of the gap, and the rest is unexplained. In this sample the table shows about 440,000 clones, about 89% of which occur a single time. 4% to 4.5% of the sample lies in the top ten. Material for sequencing was peripheral blood. The receptor set was obtained from a young woman with acute or convalescent COVID-19.

The chain employs TRBV27 and TRBJ2-7; the match to TRBD1 covers 10 bases. The CDR3 runs 15 residues. Germline loops: CDR1 MNHEY, CDR2 SMNVEV (reference sequence). V was clipped by 4 bases and J by 5 bases; unmatched bases: 8. CDR3 in amino acids: CASSSTGTGENEQYF. CDR3 nucleotides: TGTGCCAGCAGTTCCACCGGGACAGGGGAGAACGAGCAGTACTTC.

The chain has TRBV5-6 and TRBJ2-7; 7 bases are shared with TRBD1. Germline-derived CDR1 and CDR2 are SGHDT and YYEEEE. The CDR3 has 13 residues. The junction had 1 base not matched to a gene; V was cut back by 1 base and J by 3 bases. The CDR3 reads CASSLWDSYEQYF. The CDR3 DNA is TGTGCCAGCAGCTTGTGGGACAGCTACGAGCAGTACTTC.

As DNA, the CDR3 is TGTGCCAGCAGCCTCGGACAGGGGGCCGGAGATACGCAGTATTTT. Protein product: CASSLGQGAGDTQYF. The chain combines TRBV7-2 with TRBJ2-3; TRBD1 agrees at 11 bases. The CDR3 spans 15 residues. Germline assignment: CDR1 SGHTA and CDR2 FQGNSA. Trimming took 5 bases from V and 5 from J; bases not matched to a gene: 6.

V usage is TRBV30 and J usage is TRBJ1-6, with no clear D. The CDR3 is 13 residues long. V lost 2 bases and J 9 bases, leaving 11 bases between the germline ends. CDR1 is GTSNPN and CDR2 is SVGIG in the germline V gene (reference sequence). CDR3 in amino acids: CAWSTRVSSPLHF. CDR3 nucleotides: TGTGCCTGGAGTACGCGGGTATCTTCACCCCTCCACTTT.

This sequence joins TRBV3-1 (or the pseudogene TRBV3-2) and TRBJ2-2; no clear D. Germline-derived CDR1 and CDR2 are LGHDT and YNNKEL (reference sequence). Between the trimmed V and J ends, which lost 2 bases and 3 bases, there was a span of 13 bases. The CDR3 covers 16 residues. The CDR3 is CASSQPPETDTGELFF. The CDR3 DNA reads TGTGCCAGCAGCCAACCCCCCGAAACGGACACCGGGGAGCTGTTTTTT.

This clone occurred a few times. The chain combines TRBV28 with TRBJ1-2; D is ambiguous. From germline, CDR1 is MDHEN and CDR2 SYDVKM. Trimming removed 6 bases from V and 4 bases from J, with 12 bases in between. This CDR3 has 13 amino acids. CDR3 in amino acids: CASSGVGFYGYTF. The CDR3 coding sequence is TGTGCCAGCAGCGGGGTGGGGTTCTATGGCTACACCTTC.

The chain links TRBV5-5 to TRBJ2-1; D perhaps matches TRBD1 (5 bases). Germline lookup yields CDR1 SGHKS and CDR2 YYEKEE (reference sequence). V lost 1 base, J lost 3 bases, and 11 bases lay in between. The CDR3 runs to 15 residues. In nucleotides, the CDR3 is TGTGCCAGCAGCTTGACAGGTGACAGCTACAATGAGCAGTTCTTC. This encodes CASSLTGDSYNEQFF.

The rearrangement links TRBV7-8 to TRBJ2-1; 13 bases agree with TRBD2. The CDR3 is 16 amino acids. The junction had 11 bases not matched to a gene; V was cut back by 5 bases and J by 10 bases. Looked up from germline, CDR1 is SGHVS and CDR2 is FQNEAQ. DNA of the CDR3: TGTGCCAGCAGCCGAGGACTAGCGGGGGTTCAGCGGGAGCAGTTCTTC. This codes for CASSRGLAGVQREQFF. The whole variable domain, remainder taken from reference TRBV7-8 and TRBJ2-1, is GAGVSQSPRYKVAKRGQDVALRCDPISGHVSLFWYQQALGQGPEFLTYFQNEAQLDKSGLPSDRFFAERPEGSVSTLKIQRTQQEDSAVYLCASSRGLAGVQREQFFGPGTRLTVL.

About this clone: Other DNA sequences from this sample encode an identical CDR3 as well. The chain joins TRBV5-5 to TRBJ1-5; tentative D call: TRBD1 (5 bases). The germline V gene encodes CDR1 SGHKS and CDR2 YYEKEE (reference sequence). There are 14 residues in the CDR3. Trimming cost V 2 bases and J 4 bases, with 10 bases left between them. Written as DNA, the CDR3 is TGTGCCAGCAGCTTTTCGGGGGGGAATCAGCCCCAGCATTTT. This encodes CASSFSGGNQPQHF.

The V gene is TRBV19, the J gene TRBJ1-2; D unclear. CDR1 is LNHDA, CDR2 SQIVND, per germline (reference sequence). Trimming left V 1 base short and J 2 bases short, with 11 bases between. The CDR3 consists of 15 residues. CDR3 nucleotides: TGTGCCAGTAGTATAGGTGGTTCGGTAAACTATGGCTACACCTTC. This sequence encodes CASSIGGSVNYGYTF.

The chain couples TRBV28 to TRBJ1-5; 7 nucleotides match TRBD1. The V segment lost 3 bases and the J segment 5 bases; nucleotides outside the gene matches: 4. Germline CDR1 reads MDHEN; CDR2 reads SYDVKM. CDR3 size: 14 residues. The CDR3: CASSLGQPYQPQHF. CDR3 DNA: TGTGCCAGCAGTTTGGGACAGCCCTATCAGCCCCAGCATTTT.

The chain has TRBV9 and TRBJ2-3; no clear D gene. Germline V gene data show CDR1 as SGDLS and CDR2 as YYNGEE. The V end was cut by 4 bases, the J end by 5 bases, with 11 bases between. This CDR3 region has 13 residues. As DNA, the CDR3 is TGTGCCAGCAGCCCCCCTGTAGAAGATACGCAGTATTTT. Translation gives CASSPPVEDTQYF.

This clone was picked up one time. This chain uses TRBV4-1 with TRBJ2-7; 10 bases align to TRBD1. The CDR3 sequence is 16 residues long. Trimming removed 1 base from V and 0 bases from J; junction bases left unmatched: 3. Per germline, CDR1 MGHRA and CDR2 YSYEKL. The CDR3: CASSQGGQGISYEQYF. As DNA, the CDR3 is TGCGCCAGCAGCCAAGGGGGACAGGGGATCTCCTACGAGCAGTACTTC.

The chain carries TRBV6-5 and TRBJ2-7, with TRBD1 matching 8 bases. The germline V gene encodes CDR1 MNHEY and CDR2 SVGAGI. CDR3 length equals 14 residues. V gave up 2 bases and J gave up 3 bases; unmatched junction bases: 3. CDR3: CASSYGQGNYEQYF. CDR3 in DNA: TGTGCCAGCAGTTACGGACAGGGTAACTACGAGCAGTACTTC.

The chain links TRBV20-1 to TRBJ2-7; D not certain. Germline V gene lookup returns CDR1 DFQATT and CDR2 SNEGSKA (reference sequence). The CDR3 runs 11 residues. Trimming took off 4 bases at V and 6 bases at J, with 10 bases between the two ends. The CDR3 here is CSAIPLSEQYF. The CDR3 region has the DNA TGCAGTGCTATTCCTCTGAGCGAGCAGTACTTC.

The chain is built from TRBV5-4 and TRBJ1-4; tentatively, D is TRBD1 (5 bases). V lost 3 bases to trimming and J lost 7 bases, with 16 bases between them. Germline CDR1 SGHNT, CDR2 YYREEE (reference sequence). The CDR3 has 15 residues. CDR3 in DNA: TGTGCCAGCAGCTCGGACCCTACGCAGGGTGAAAAACTGTTTTTT. Amino acids: CASSSDPTQGEKLFF.

This sequence joins TRBV27 and TRBJ2-5; 8 nucleotides align to TRBD2. V trimming: 0 bases; J trimming: 2 bases; junction bases outside the gene matches: 5. Germline lookup yields CDR1 MNHEY and CDR2 SMNVEV (reference sequence). The CDR3 has 16 amino acids. The CDR3 region is CASSLSAGGGQETQYF. The CDR3 DNA reads as TGTGCCAGCAGTTTATCTGCGGGGGGTGGACAAGAGACCCAGTACTTC.

The chain couples TRBV5-5 to TRBJ1-5; D perhaps matches TRBD1 (5 bases). V lost 4 bases, J lost 0 bases, and 11 bases lay in between. This CDR3 spans 15 amino acids. Germline V CDR1 and CDR2: SGHKS, YYEKEE (reference sequence). In nucleotides, the CDR3 is TGTGCCAGCAGCCCACAGGAATTTAGCAATCAGCCCCAGCATTTT. This encodes CASSPQEFSNQPQHF.

CDR3 bases: TGTGCCAGCAGTTTATATGGTCCGGGTATGAACACTGAAGCTTTCTTT. Encoded protein: CASSLYGPGMNTEAFF. This chain joins TRBV28 and TRBJ1-1; no clear D. Looked up from germline, CDR1 is MDHEN and CDR2 is SYDVKM. Between the trimmed V and J ends, which lost 1 base and 0 bases, there was a span of 12 bases. The CDR3 spans 16 residues.

The chain is built from TRBV28 and TRBJ1-3, with TRBD1 matching 8 bases. The CDR3 spans 19 residues. The V segment lost 6 bases and the J segment 3 bases; nucleotides outside the gene matches: 19. Germline CDR1 MDHEN, CDR2 SYDVKM. In DNA, the CDR3 is TGTGCCAGCAGCTTTTACCGAACGCGAACAGGGGGAAATGGAAACACCATATATTTT. It yields the protein CASSFYRTRTGGNGNTIYF. Variable domain in full (rest from reference TRBV28 and TRBJ1-3): DVKVTQSSRYLVKRTGEKVFLECVQDMDHENMFWYRQDPGLGLRLIYFSYDVKMKEKGDIPEGYSVSREKKERFSLILESASTNQTSMYLCASSFYRTRTGGNGNTIYFGEGSWLTVV.

On this clone itself: This sample also contains other DNA sequences that code for the same CDR3. This chain uses TRBV5-1 with TRBJ1-2; a possible D gene is TRBD1 (5 bases). The germline V gene encodes CDR1 SGHRS and CDR2 YFSETQ. This CDR3 contains 13 residues. V lost 3 bases and J 4 bases, leaving 10 bases between the germline ends. The CDR3 loop is CASSSGQGYGYTF. CDR3 nucleotide sequence: TGCGCCAGCAGCTCCGGGCAGGGCTATGGCTACACCTTC.